This TCR beta chain was captured by sequencing in a study of blood T cells in healthy people across ages. Study results and caveats: What prevented conclusive comparison of naive and antigen-experienced cells was that PBMCs were unsorted. Naive CD4+ cell counts and diversity both ran higher in long-lived than in aged donors.

A word on this clonotype: What it recognizes is unknown.

Next came a second PCR, run for roughly 7 to 12 cycles, which used a sample-barcoded 5' primer along with a J-beta primer mix. TCRdb itself ran the 5' RACE reads through MiXCR, one entry per CDR3 protein. The profile shows roughly 1.9 million distinct CDR3 sequences, about two fifths of them singletons. The CDR3 totals 17 residues. Trimming left V 6 bases short and J 7 bases short, with 23 bases between. The germline V gene encodes CDR1 SGHDT and CDR2 YYEEEE. Sequenced: blood. This TCR was recovered from a human donor in good health. The V gene is TRBV5-6, the J gene TRBJ1-6; D not certain. DNA for the CDR3: TGTGCCAGCATCGAACTCCTCTCAGGTTTCGGAAATTCACCCCTCCACTTT. Amino acid sequence: CASIELLSGFGNSPLHF.